In its sample, the clone carrying this TCR beta chain was seen a few times. As yet, its antigen is unknown. Profiled with immunoSEQ multiplex PCR; TCRdb holds only in-frame clones, not every one. This table has a few hundred thousand clones, 60% to 80% appearing once. These data originate in a study of shared clonotypes between healthy human individuals. Study-wide findings and caveats: Non-shared clonotypes had lower generation probabilities than those shared by all four donors. Four donors showed sharing of around 5% of naive CD4 clonotypes.

The germline V gene encodes CDR1 SNHLY and CDR2 FYNNEI. V was pared by 8 bases and J by 5 bases, with 13 bases between. The CDR3 length is 12 residues. Those who donated, Caucasian adults without exception, all lived in Nashville, Tennessee. The TCR originated in a man aged 25 to 40 in good health. The chain employs TRBV2 and TRBJ2-7; D possibly corresponds to TRBD2 (5 bases). Sequences were obtained from memory CD4+ T cells sorted from blood. Subset defined: CD45RA-negative fraction. The DNA of the CDR3 is TGTGCCAGCGGTACTAGTATTGACGAGCAGTACTTC. Translating gives CASGTSIDEQYF.